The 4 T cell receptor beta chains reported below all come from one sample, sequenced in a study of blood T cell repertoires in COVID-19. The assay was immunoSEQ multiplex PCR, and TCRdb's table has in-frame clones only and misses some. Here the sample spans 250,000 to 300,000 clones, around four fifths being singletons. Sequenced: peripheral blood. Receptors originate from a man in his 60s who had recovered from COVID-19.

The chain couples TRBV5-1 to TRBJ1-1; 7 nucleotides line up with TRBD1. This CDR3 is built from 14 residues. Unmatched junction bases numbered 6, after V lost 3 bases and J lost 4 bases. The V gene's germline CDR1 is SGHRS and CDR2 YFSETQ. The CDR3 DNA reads TGCGCCAGCAGCTATACAGGGGCCTCCACTGAAGCTTTCTTT. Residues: CASSYTGASTEAFF.

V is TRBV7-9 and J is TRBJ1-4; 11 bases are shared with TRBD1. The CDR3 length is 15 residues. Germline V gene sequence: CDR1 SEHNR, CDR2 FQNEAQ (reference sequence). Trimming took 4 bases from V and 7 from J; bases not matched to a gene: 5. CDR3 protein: CASSSGQGASEKLFF. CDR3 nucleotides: TGTGCCAGCAGCTCCGGACAGGGGGCGAGTGAAAAACTGTTTTTT. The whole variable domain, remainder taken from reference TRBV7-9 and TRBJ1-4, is DTGVSQNPRHKITKRGQNVTFRCDPISEHNRLYWYRQTLGQGPEFLTYFQNEAQLEKSRLLSDRFSAERPKGSFSTLEIQRTEQGDSAMYLCASSSGQGASEKLFFGSGTQLSVL.

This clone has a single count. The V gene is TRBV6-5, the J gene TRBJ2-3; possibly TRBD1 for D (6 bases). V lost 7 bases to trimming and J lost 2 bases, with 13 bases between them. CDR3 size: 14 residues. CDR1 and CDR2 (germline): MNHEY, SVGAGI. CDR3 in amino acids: CASNKDSYTDTQYF. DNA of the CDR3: TGTGCCAGCAACAAGGACAGCTACACAGATACGCAGTATTTT.

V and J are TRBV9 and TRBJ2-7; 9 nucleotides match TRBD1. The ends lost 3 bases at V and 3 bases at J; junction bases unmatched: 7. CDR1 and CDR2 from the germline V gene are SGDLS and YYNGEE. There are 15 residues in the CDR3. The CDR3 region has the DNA TGTGCCAGCAGCGCCGCGGGACAGGGAGGCTACGAGCAGTACTTC. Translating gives CASSAAGQGGYEQYF.